The rows below give T cell receptor beta chains drawn from one sample of a study of identical twins. TCRdb reprocessed the 5' RACE reads via MiXCR and lists one record per CDR3 protein. In the table there are more than 1.5 million distinct CDR3 sequences, about 32% of which are singletons. The sequenced material came from cord blood. The origin of the receptors is a newborn girl in good health. Both conserved end residues are part of each CDR3. Each record gives: CDR3 protein, V gene, J gene.

CDR3aa: CASCPAKNIQYF
v_gene: TRBV6-1
j_gene: TRBJ2-4

CDR3aa: CASSGQLTNNQPQHF
v_gene: TRBV6-1
j_gene: TRBJ1-5

CDR3aa: CATSDTSGSSYNEQYF
v_gene: TRBV24-1
j_gene: -

CDR3aa: CSARVLGSGYTQYF
v_gene: TRBV20-1
j_gene: TRBJ2-3

CDR3aa: CASSALAGPSYNEQFF
v_gene: TRBV9
j_gene: TRBJ2-1

CDR3aa: CSVDLAGRAEAFF
v_gene: TRBV29-1
j_gene: TRBJ1-1

CDR3aa: CASSSGDMDRVYEQYF
v_gene: TRBV5-1
j_gene: TRBJ2-7

CDR3aa: CASSRRGETGSYEQYF
v_gene: TRBV3-1
j_gene: TRBJ2-7

CDR3aa: CASSQGLLPFYNEQYF
v_gene: TRBV9
j_gene: -

CDR3aa: CSAPRTGGGEKPFF
v_gene: TRBV20-1
j_gene: TRBJ1-4

CDR3aa: CAISGFKGNSPLHF
v_gene: TRBV10-3
j_gene: TRBJ1-6

CDR3aa: CASSLSRPGETQYF
v_gene: TRBV28
j_gene: TRBJ2-5

CDR3aa: CASSLALWEVGDGYTF
v_gene: TRBV7-2
j_gene: TRBJ1-2

CDR3aa: CASSETSETTGELFF
v_gene: TRBV2
j_gene: TRBJ2-2

CDR3aa: CASSQDLGLAGGRSSYEQYF
v_gene: TRBV3-1
j_gene: TRBJ2-7

CDR3aa: CASSFWAGSSYNEQFF
v_gene: TRBV7-2
j_gene: TRBJ2-1

CDR3aa: CASSSSGLAASTDTQYF
v_gene: TRBV12-3/TRBV12-4
j_gene: TRBJ2-3

CDR3aa: CAWGGRASTDTQYF
v_gene: TRBV30
j_gene: TRBJ2-3

CDR3aa: CASSLEREFDTGELFF
v_gene: TRBV5-1
j_gene: TRBJ2-2

CDR3aa: CASSYGLAYYEQYF
v_gene: TRBV6-5
j_gene: TRBJ2-7

CDR3aa: CASCPLSIGLAKNTQYF
v_gene: TRBV4-2
j_gene: TRBJ2-4

CDR3aa: CACRRGTSAHNEQFF
v_gene: TRBV6-5
j_gene: TRBJ2-1

CDR3aa: CAISDSASVHEQYF
v_gene: TRBV10-3
j_gene: -

CDR3aa: CAISPGPSNYGYTF
v_gene: TRBV10-3
j_gene: TRBJ1-2

CDR3aa: CASLGQIYGYTF
v_gene: TRBV21-1
j_gene: TRBJ1-2

CDR3aa: CASSPSYGPSGDRTATQYF
v_gene: TRBV11-2
j_gene: TRBJ2-3

CDR3aa: CASSSRGARETQYF
v_gene: TRBV12-3/TRBV12-4
j_gene: TRBJ2-5

CDR3aa: CSAPQGRQDDTQYF
v_gene: TRBV20-1
j_gene: TRBJ2-3

CDR3aa: CASSEGDSMNTEAFF
v_gene: TRBV6-1
j_gene: TRBJ1-1

CDR3aa: CASSLILASTGELFF
v_gene: TRBV12-3/TRBV12-4
j_gene: TRBJ2-2

CDR3aa: CASSVAPGTDQETQFF
v_gene: TRBV27
j_gene: -

CDR3aa: CSASRGQKWETQYF
v_gene: TRBV20-1
j_gene: TRBJ2-5

CDR3aa: CAISDRPQGTPYNEQFF
v_gene: TRBV24-1
j_gene: TRBJ2-1

CDR3aa: CASSKSDLATNEKLFF
v_gene: TRBV12-3/TRBV12-4
j_gene: TRBJ1-4

CDR3aa: CASSFHGQGRYEQYF
v_gene: TRBV27
j_gene: -

CDR3aa: CASSLVDWETQYF
v_gene: TRBV7-2
j_gene: TRBJ2-5

CDR3aa: CASSQDRSGTSPYNEQFF
v_gene: TRBV3-1
j_gene: TRBJ2-1

CDR3aa: CSSKTNRGRTEAFF
v_gene: TRBV20-1
j_gene: TRBJ1-1

CDR3aa: CASSLDVGEQYF
v_gene: TRBV12-3/TRBV12-4
j_gene: TRBJ2-7

CDR3aa: CASQGQTQMNTEAFF
v_gene: TRBV12-3/TRBV12-4
j_gene: TRBJ1-1

CDR3aa: CASSIQTGSRNSPLHF
v_gene: TRBV19
j_gene: TRBJ1-6

CDR3aa: CASSPRWFVAEAFF
v_gene: TRBV3-1
j_gene: TRBJ1-1

CDR3aa: CASSAGASLGETQYF
v_gene: TRBV11-2
j_gene: -

CDR3aa: CASSSSGPAEYEQYF
v_gene: TRBV28
j_gene: TRBJ2-7

CDR3aa: CSVEGSSSGRALEQYF
v_gene: TRBV29-1
j_gene: TRBJ2-5

CDR3aa: CASSAYSSDTQYF
v_gene: TRBV19
j_gene: TRBJ2-3

CDR3aa: CASSERSFEQYF
v_gene: TRBV25-1
j_gene: -

CDR3aa: CASSQAPDYGYTF
v_gene: TRBV4-2
j_gene: TRBJ1-2

CDR3aa: CASSLYLHRDSPYLSYEQYF
v_gene: TRBV5-1
j_gene: TRBJ2-7